What follows is one TCR beta chain and its context. The source of the sample is a study of blood T cell repertoires in COVID-19. For the study at large: Material from acute and convalescent COVID-19 was sourced from the United States, Italy and Spain.

All enrollees were roughly 18 to 100 years old and from 25 or so US areas. Symptom resolution, clearance, or two negative PCRs marked the recovered donors of Cohort 3. Authors' methods: Reference gene primer amplification gave nucleated cell count estimates. Here immunoSEQ multiplex PCR was the method, and the copy in TCRdb shows in-frame clones only, minus some. Clone size and the V and J calls come from that table; the DNA yielded D and trimming. The sample lists roughly 500,000 clones, 88% seen once, with 1.5% to 2% in the top ten. Germline loops: CDR1 MGHRA, CDR2 YSYEKL. CDR3 length: 14 residues. V was cut by 5 bases and J by 6 bases, with 11 bases left in between.

This chain links TRBV4-1 with TRBJ1-6; no reliable D call. The sequence was collected from a middle-aged woman who had recovered from COVID-19. Sequences were obtained from PBMCs or T cells enriched from blood (not recorded which). CDR3 residues: CASSWALFNSPLHF. The CDR3 nucleotides are TGCGCCAGCAGCTGGGCTCTTTTTAATTCACCCCTCCACTTT.